This entry is about one T cell receptor beta chain. The V end lost 4 bases, the J end lost 7 bases, and 11 bases lay between the germline ends. There are 13 residues in the CDR3. Authors' data handling: Estimation of nucleated cell counts was performed using reference gene primer amplification. The assay was immunoSEQ multiplex PCR, and TCRdb's table has in-frame clones only and misses some. Clone size and the V and J calls come from that table; the DNA yielded D and trimming. Of approximately 270,000 clones listed, about nine tenths are singletons. Grouping used clinical history reported by participants in a survey and questionnaire. Before being deemed recovered, Cohort 3 donors had two negative PCRs, clearance, or symptom resolution. These data originate in a study of blood T cell repertoires in COVID-19. Study details: Acute-phase and convalescent COVID-19 samples originated in the United States, Italy and Spain.

This sequence joins TRBV12-3 or TRBV12-4 and TRBJ1-5, with TRBD1 as a possible D gene (5 bases). This receptor was taken from a man in his forties or fifties who had recovered from COVID-19. Sample: PBMCs or T cells enriched from blood (not recorded which). CDR3 region: CASSSGRVQPQHF. CDR3 sequence (DNA): TGTGCCAGCAGTTCTGGCAGGGTACAGCCCCAGCATTTT.